These 3 T cell receptor beta chains originate from one sample sequenced in a study of T cell repertoires in cytomegalovirus infection. Their target antigens are unknown. One entry per CDR3 protein results from TCRdb running MiXCR on the reads. Of 550,000 to 850,000 distinct CDR3 sequences in the sample, roughly 36% were seen once. This sample comprised cultured PBMCs, obtained from culture after CMV antigen stimulation. These receptors were collected from a human donor in good health (CMV status not recorded). Some clones in this sample may be carry-over from other donors' samples.

This clonotype was recorded a few times. The chain has TRBV7-9 and TRBJ2-3, with 10 nucleotides matching TRBD1. The CDR3 totals 18 residues. Germline V gene data show CDR1 as SEHNR and CDR2 as FQNEAQ (reference sequence). The J segment lost 0 bases and the V segment lost 2 bases, leaving 8 bases of the junction unmatched. This CDR3 is CASSLTVGQGVSTDTQYF. In DNA, the CDR3 is TGTGCCAGCAGCTTAACCGTCGGACAGGGGGTGAGCACAGATACGCAGTATTTT.

The genes are TRBV11-3 and TRBJ2-5, with D possibly matching TRBD2 (6 bases). This CDR3 has 13 residues. Germline V gene lookup returns CDR1 SGHNT and CDR2 YENEEA. Trimming took off 5 bases at V and 3 bases at J, with 10 bases between the two ends. The CDR3, as DNA: TGTGCCAGCAGCCCGGGACTGGAAGAGACCCAGTACTTC. Translating it yields CASSPGLEETQYF.

This clonotype was recorded many times. The V and J genes are TRBV7-2 and TRBJ2-5, with 8 bases that match TRBD1. The CDR3 is made up of 15 amino acids. The ends lost 4 bases at V and 1 base at J; junction bases unmatched: 5. In germline, CDR1 is SGHTA, CDR2 FQGNSA. DNA for the CDR3: TGTGCCAGCAGCTCGGGCAGGGGGCTCCAAGAGACCCAGTACTTC. This codes for CASSSGRGLQETQYF. The whole variable domain, filled in from reference TRBV7-2 and TRBJ2-5, reads GAGVSQSPSNKVTEKGKDVELRCDPISGHTALYWYRQSLGQGLEFLIYFQGNSAPDKSGLPSDRFSAERTGGSVSTLTIQRTQQEDSAVYLCASSSGRGLQETQYFGPGTRLLVL.